This T cell receptor beta chain stems from a study of CD8 T cells in ankylosing spondylitis. V lost 2 bases to trimming and J lost 10 bases, with 15 bases between them. Germline V lookup: CDR1 SGHAT, CDR2 FQNNGV. The CDR3 spans 14 residues. Quantitative molecular-barcoded 5'-RACE generated the TCR beta libraries. TCRdb ran MiXCR on the 5' RACE reads and lists one entry per CDR3 protein. The sample includes approximately 300,000 distinct CDR3 sequences, around 7.6% of them seen just once. The study's findings and limits: Both synovial fluid and blood in reactive arthritis had previously been reported to carry some motif variants. Characteristic, it appeared, of ankylosing spondylitis blood was a TCR beta motif of several highly homologous variants. The disease-linked clones had a CD8+ phenotype and low blood frequencies. According to the report, clones linked to the disease were significantly enriched in matched synovial fluid samples taken from ankylosing spondylitis patients.

This clonotype showed up just a few times. The antigen is unknown. The chain has TRBV11-2 and TRBJ1-5; tentative D call: TRBD1 (5 bases). This clonotype was obtained from a male donor with ankylosing spondylitis. The specimen was blood, either unsorted or a sorted T cell fraction (not recorded which). For the CDR3, the DNA is TGTGCCAGCAGCTTAAGAAACCAGGGAGGACCCCAGCATTTT. Protein: CASSLRNQGGPQHF.